These 5 T cell receptor beta chains came from one sample sequenced in a study of CD8 T cells in Susac syndrome. With random hexamers, about 0.45 to 1 ug RNA was reverse transcribed. MiXCR was run by TCRdb on the immunoSEQ multiplex PCR reads, yielding one entry per CDR3 protein. The sample has roughly 150,000 distinct CDR3 sequences; around 96% are singletons. Sequencing was carried out using CD8+ T cells from PBMCs. The receptors were gathered from a human donor with multiple sclerosis.

The V gene is TRBV11-2, the J gene TRBJ2-7, with D possibly being TRBD2 (5 bases). The CDR3 is 15 amino acids. Germline assignment: CDR1 SGHAT and CDR2 FQNNGV. The germline V and J ends were trimmed by 0 bases and 0 bases, with 9 bases remaining between them. CDR3 sequence: CASSLDLGSSYEQYF. CDR3 nucleotides: TGTGCCAGCAGCTTAGATTTGGGGAGCTCCTACGAGCAGTACTTC.

This sequence joins TRBV2 and TRBJ2-1, with D perhaps TRBD2 (5 bases). V was pared by 9 bases and J by 9 bases, with 12 bases between. The germline CDR1 and CDR2 sequences are SNHLY and FYNNEI. CDR3 length: 11 amino acids. The CDR3 region has the DNA TGTGCCAGTTCCCCGACTACTGAGCAGTTCTTC. This encodes CASSPTTEQFF.

The chain has TRBV15 and TRBJ2-7, with 10 bases matching TRBD1. This CDR3 has 14 amino acids. Per germline, CDR1 LNHNV and CDR2 YYDKDF (reference sequence). Germline trimming cut 5 bases from V and 4 bases from J; bases unmatched to any gene: 5. Here the CDR3 DNA reads TGTGCCACCAGCCCGGGGACAGGGGAATACGAGCAGTACTTC. This codes for CATSPGTGEYEQYF.

The J gene is TRBJ1-6, the V gene TRBV5-1; D perhaps matches TRBD1 (6 bases). The V and J ends lost 4 bases and 7 bases respectively, with 15 bases between them. Germline CDR1 is SGHRS and CDR2 is YFSETQ. The CDR3 loop spans 15 amino acids. CDR3 nucleotide sequence: TGCGCCAGCAGCAACACAGGGTACGCCAATTCACCCCTCCACTTT. Protein sequence: CASSNTGYANSPLHF.

This chain connects TRBV7-9 to TRBJ2-2; the D is unclear. The germline CDR1 and CDR2 sequences are SEHNR and FQNEAQ (reference sequence). V was cut by 2 bases and J by 0 bases, with 10 bases left in between. The CDR3 loop spans 16 amino acids. The CDR3 sequence: CASSLWSLTNTGELFF. CDR3 coding DNA: TGTGCCAGCAGCTTATGGAGCCTCACGAACACCGGGGAGCTGTTTTTT.